The rows below give T cell receptor beta chains drawn from one sample of a study of response to subunit inactivated influenza vaccine. A single record per CDR3 protein comes from TCRdb applying MiXCR to the RT-PCR reads. This table holds 400,000 to 650,000 distinct CDR3 sequences, approximately 7.2% found once. The sample in question was PBMCs from blood, obtained roughly 24 months after vaccination. The receptors derive from a man in his fifties or sixties who received an inactivated influenza vaccine. The CDR3 runs from the conserved cysteine through the conserved F or W.

j_gene,v_gene,CDR3aa
TRBJ2-3,TRBV20-1,CSAREPTGASDTQYF
TRBJ2-2,TRBV20-1,CSARDFGGTGELFF
TRBJ2-1,TRBV28,CASRGWTGGSYNEQFF
TRBJ1-1,TRBV4-3,CASSQSGSGAGLPEAFF
TRBJ2-5,TRBV6-1,CASSLSGEETQYF
TRBJ1-2,TRBV6-5,CASSNSGQGTYGYTF
TRBJ1-4,TRBV5-1,CASSRYPGEKLFF
TRBJ2-2,TRBV20-1,CSARAPGTGELFF
TRBJ2-3,TRBV6-1,CASRERTRTDTQYF
TRBJ2-7,TRBV20-1,CSAHTSGTSYEQYF
TRBJ2-7,TRBV15,CATSRGVGTGGYEQYF
TRBJ2-1,TRBV15,CATSRDTGPYNEQFF
TRBJ2-5,TRBV4-2,CASSQDLAGAFQETQYF
TRBJ1-5,TRBV27,CASSLTGGGGARNQPQHF
TRBJ2-7,TRBV19,CASSITDSHIYEQYF
TRBJ2-1,TRBV5-1,CASSLIAALHYNEQFF
TRBJ1-1,TRBV6-5,CASSYLRGKNTEAFF
TRBJ1-5,TRBV6-2/TRBV6-3,CASSDRADQPQHF
TRBJ2-7,TRBV6-2/TRBV6-3,CAIALASGAYEQYF
TRBJ1-1,TRBV10-3,CATQGFSTEAFF
TRBJ2-2,TRBV9,CASSVRRQGGDTGELFF
TRBJ1-5,TRBV4-2,CASSQEWTGYSNQPQHF
TRBJ2-2,TRBV4-3,CASSIGAATGELFF
TRBJ2-7,TRBV20-1,CSARAGSNEQYF
TRBJ2-5,TRBV3-1,CASSRQGSQETQYF
TRBJ2-1,TRBV10-3,CAITTTSGGHEQFF
TRBJ2-5,TRBV11-2,CASSLGASGGFSQYF
TRBJ2-2,TRBV5-1,CASSYSSSDTGELFF
TRBJ2-1,TRBV20-1,CSAQRPGAGGEQFF
TRBJ1-1,TRBV12-3/TRBV12-4,CVSREGNFMNTEAFF
TRBJ2-7,TRBV20-1,CSARVRTEQYF
TRBJ2-2,TRBV7-2,CASSQRHGYTGELFF
TRBJ2-2,TRBV10-3,CAISESQGGTGELFF
TRBJ2-3,TRBV7-2,CASSQSRDTQYF
TRBJ2-3,TRBV29-1,CSVYPAKAGANTDTQYF
TRBJ1-5,TRBV6-2/TRBV6-3,CASSYSGSLSAQHF
TRBJ2-7,TRBV18,CASSPSQYEQYF
TRBJ2-2,TRBV4-3,CASSQDPAFRGAGELFF
TRBJ2-7,TRBV18,CASSPGGGWEQYF
TRBJ2-1,TRBV29-1,CSVPRRGSYNEQFF
TRBJ2-1,TRBV4-1,CASSQDYNEQFF
TRBJ2-3,TRBV9,CASSVGRLAGGTDTQYF
TRBJ2-5,TRBV15,CATSLRTGGAETQYF
TRBJ2-7,TRBV3-1,CASSRGQGAGEQYF
TRBJ2-2,TRBV15,CATSRERVGAGELFF
TRBJ2-5,TRBV19,CASSIDIDQETQYF
TRBJ2-3,TRBV10-3,CAIRLAVTDTQYF
TRBJ2-3,TRBV7-9,CASKRGGALADTQYF
TRBJ2-7,TRBV6-6,CASSTDYYEQYF
TRBJ2-5,TRBV5-1,CASSVLAAQETQYF
TRBJ2-2,TRBV19,CASSMLDISTGELFF
TRBJ2-1,TRBV4-3,CASSQGGGSRYNEQFF
TRBJ2-5,TRBV1,CTSSQGSLGPVETQYF